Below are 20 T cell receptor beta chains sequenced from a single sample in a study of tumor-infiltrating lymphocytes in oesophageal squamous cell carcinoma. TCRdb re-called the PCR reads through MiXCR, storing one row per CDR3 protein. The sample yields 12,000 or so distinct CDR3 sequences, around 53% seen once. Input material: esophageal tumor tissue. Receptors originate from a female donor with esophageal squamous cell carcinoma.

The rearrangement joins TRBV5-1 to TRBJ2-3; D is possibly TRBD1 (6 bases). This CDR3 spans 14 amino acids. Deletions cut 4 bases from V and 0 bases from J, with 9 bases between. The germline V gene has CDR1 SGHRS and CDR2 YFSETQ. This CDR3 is CASSPGASTDTQYF. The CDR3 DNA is TGCGCCAGCAGCCCAGGGGCCAGCACAGATACGCAGTATTTT.

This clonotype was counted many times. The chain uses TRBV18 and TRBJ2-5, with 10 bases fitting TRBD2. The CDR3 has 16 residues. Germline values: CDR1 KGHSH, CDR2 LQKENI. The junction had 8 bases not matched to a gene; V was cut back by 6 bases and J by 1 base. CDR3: CASSPWTSGIQETQYF. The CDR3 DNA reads TGTGCCAGCTCCCCCTGGACTAGCGGAATCCAAGAGACCCAGTACTTC.

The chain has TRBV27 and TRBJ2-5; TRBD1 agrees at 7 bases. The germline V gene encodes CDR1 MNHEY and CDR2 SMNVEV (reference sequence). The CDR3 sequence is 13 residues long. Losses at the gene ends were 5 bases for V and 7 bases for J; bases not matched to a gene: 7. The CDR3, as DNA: TGTGCCAGCAGTGCCGACAGGGTAGGGACCCAGTACTTC. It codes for CASSADRVGTQYF.

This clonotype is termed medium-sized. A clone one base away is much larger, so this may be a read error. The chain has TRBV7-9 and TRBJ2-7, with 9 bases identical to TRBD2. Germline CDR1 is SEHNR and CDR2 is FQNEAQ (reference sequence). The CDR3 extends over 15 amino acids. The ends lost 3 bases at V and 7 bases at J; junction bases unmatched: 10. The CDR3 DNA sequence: TGTGCCAGCAGCTTCGGTCTAGCGGGACGGGGTGAGCAGTACTTC. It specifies CASSFGLAGRGEQYF.

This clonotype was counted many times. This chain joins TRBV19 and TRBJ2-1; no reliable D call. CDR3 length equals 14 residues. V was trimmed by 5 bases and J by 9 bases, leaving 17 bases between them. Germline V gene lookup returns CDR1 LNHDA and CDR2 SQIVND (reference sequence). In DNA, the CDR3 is TGTGCCAGTAGTCTTGGCTGGGGATGGGGTGAGCAGTTCTTC. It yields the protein CASSLGWGWGEQFF.

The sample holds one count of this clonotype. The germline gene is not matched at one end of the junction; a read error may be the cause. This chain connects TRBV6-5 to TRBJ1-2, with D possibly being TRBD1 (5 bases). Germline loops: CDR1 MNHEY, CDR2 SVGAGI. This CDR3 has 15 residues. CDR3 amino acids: CASRSQVGLNYGYTF. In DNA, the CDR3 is TGTGCCAGCAGATCACAGGTAGGGCTGAACTATGGCTACACATTC.

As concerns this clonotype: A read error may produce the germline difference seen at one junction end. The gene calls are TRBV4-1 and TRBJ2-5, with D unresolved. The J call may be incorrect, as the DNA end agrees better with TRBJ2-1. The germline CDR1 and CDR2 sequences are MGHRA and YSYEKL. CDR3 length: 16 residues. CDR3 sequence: CASSPDPRPPYNEQFF. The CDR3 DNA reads TGTGCCAGCAGCCCGGACCCGAGACCCCCCTACAATGAGCAGTTCTTC.

The CDR3, as DNA: TGTGCCAGCAGCTTAGCCACGGGAGGTAGCTACGAGCAGTACTTC. Translating gives CASSLATGGSYEQYF. This chain uses TRBV7-8 with TRBJ2-3, with 7 bases lining up with TRBD2. TRBJ2-7 matches the DNA end more closely, so the J call is doubtful. This CDR3 region has 15 residues. Per germline, CDR1 SGHVS and CDR2 FQNEAQ.

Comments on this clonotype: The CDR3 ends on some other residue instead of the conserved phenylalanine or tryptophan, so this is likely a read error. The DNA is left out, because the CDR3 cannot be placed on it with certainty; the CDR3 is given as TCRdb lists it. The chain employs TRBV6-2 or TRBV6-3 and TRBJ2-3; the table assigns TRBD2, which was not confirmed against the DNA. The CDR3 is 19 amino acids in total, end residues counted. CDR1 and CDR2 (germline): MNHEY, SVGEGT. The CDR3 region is CASSYPPLAGGINEQFFGP.

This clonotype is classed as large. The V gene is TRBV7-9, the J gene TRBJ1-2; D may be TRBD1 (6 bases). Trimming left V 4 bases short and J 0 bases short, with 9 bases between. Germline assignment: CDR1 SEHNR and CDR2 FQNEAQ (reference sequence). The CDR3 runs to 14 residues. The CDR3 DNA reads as TGTGCCAGCAGCTCAGGACAGTCTAACTATGGCTACACCTTC. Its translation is CASSSGQSNYGYTF.

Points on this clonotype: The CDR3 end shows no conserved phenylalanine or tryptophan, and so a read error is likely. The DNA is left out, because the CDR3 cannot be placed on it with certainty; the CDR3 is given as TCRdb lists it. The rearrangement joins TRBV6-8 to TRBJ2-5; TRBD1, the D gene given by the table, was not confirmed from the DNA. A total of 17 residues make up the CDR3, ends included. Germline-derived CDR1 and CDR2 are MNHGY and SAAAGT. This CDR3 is CASSPLTGTNYGYTFGS.

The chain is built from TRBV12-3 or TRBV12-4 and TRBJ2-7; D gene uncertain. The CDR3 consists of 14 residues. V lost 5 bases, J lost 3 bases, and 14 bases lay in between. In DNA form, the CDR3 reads TGTGCCAGCAGTGCTGACACCACACTCTACGAGCAGTACTTC. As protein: CASSADTTLYEQYF.

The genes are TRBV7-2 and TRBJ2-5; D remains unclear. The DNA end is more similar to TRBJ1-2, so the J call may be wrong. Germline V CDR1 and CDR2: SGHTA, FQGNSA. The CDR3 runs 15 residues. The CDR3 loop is CASSLDPALEYGYTF. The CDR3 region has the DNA TGTGCCAGCAGCTTAGATCCAGCCTTGGAGTATGGCTACACCTTC.

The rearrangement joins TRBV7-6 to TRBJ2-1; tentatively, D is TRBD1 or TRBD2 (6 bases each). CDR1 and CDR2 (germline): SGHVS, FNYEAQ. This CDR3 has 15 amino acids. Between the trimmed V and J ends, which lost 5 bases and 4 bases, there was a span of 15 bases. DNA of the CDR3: TGTGCCAGCAGCGGACGGCAGGGGAGGTACAATGAGCAGTTCTTC. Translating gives CASSGRQGRYNEQFF. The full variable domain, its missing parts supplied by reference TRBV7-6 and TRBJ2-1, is GAGVSQSPRYKVTKRGQDVALRCDPISGHVSLYWYRQALGQGPEFLTYFNYEAQQDKSGLPNDRFSAERPEGSISTLTIQRTEQRDSAMYRCASSGRQGRYNEQFFGPGTRLTVL.

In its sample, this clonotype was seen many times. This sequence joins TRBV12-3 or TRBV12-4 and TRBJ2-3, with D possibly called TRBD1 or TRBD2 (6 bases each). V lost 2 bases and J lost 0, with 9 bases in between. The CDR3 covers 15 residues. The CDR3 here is CASSLQGRSTDTQYF. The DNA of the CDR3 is TGTGCCAGCAGTTTACAGGGGAGGAGCACAGATACGCAGTATTTT.

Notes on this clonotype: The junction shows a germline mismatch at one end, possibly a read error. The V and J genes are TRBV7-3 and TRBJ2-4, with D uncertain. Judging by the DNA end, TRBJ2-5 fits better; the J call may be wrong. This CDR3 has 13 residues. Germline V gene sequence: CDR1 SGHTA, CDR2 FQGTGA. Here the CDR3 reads CASSLTIQETQYF. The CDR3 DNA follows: TGTGCCAGCAGCCTAACTATTCAAGAGACCCAGTACTTC.

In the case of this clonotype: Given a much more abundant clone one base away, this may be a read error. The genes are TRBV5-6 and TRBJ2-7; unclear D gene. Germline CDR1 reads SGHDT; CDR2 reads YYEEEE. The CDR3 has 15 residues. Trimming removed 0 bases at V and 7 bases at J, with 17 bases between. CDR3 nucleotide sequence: TGTGCCAGCAGCTTGGCCTGGGTAACACGCGATGAGCAGTACTTC. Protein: CASSLAWVTRDEQYF. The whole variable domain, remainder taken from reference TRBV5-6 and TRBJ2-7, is DAGVTQSPTHLIKTRGQQVTLRCSPKSGHDTVSWYQQALGQGPQFIFQYYEEEERQRGNFPDRFSGHQFPNYSSELNVNALLLGDSALYLCASSLAWVTRDEQYFGPGTRLTVT.

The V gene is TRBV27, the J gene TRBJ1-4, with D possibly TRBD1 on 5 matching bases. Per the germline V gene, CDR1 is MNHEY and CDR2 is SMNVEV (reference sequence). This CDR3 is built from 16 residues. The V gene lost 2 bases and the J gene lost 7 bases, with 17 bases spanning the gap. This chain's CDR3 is CASSLRDPGGGEKLFF. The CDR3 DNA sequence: TGTGCCAGCAGTTTACGGGACCCGGGCGGGGGTGAAAAACTGTTTTTT.

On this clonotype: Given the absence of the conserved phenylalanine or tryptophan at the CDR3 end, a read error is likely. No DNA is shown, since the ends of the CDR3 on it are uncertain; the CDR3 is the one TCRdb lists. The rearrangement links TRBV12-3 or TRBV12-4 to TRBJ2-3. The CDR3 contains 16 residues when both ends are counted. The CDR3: CASSLAGRIYGYTFGS.

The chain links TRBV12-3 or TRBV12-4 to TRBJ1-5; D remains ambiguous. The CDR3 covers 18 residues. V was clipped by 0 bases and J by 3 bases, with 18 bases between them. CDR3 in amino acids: CASSLASRVGRSNQPQHF. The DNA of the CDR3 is TGTGCCAGCAGTTTAGCAAGTCGAGTTGGCAGGTCCAATCAGCCCCAGCATTTT.